The 27 T cell receptor beta chains below come from one sample, sequenced in a study of shared clonotypes between healthy human individuals. The protocol was immunoSEQ multiplex PCR, while the TCRdb copy is restricted to in-frame clones and leaves out a portion. The table records roughly 2.1 million clones, approximately 94% of them present only once. Naive CD8 isolation took CD45RO-negative cells positively selected for CCR7 and excluded terminally differentiated effector memory CD45RA+ cells. The source material was naive CD8+ T cells from PBMCs. The receptors stem from a man younger than 30 in good health. Some clones in this sample may be carry-over from other donors' samples.

This clone was observed a few times. CDR3: CASSQSGSSYEQYF. The DNA of the CDR3 is TGTGCCAGCAGCCAATCGGGGTCCTCCTACGAGCAGTACTTC. This chain connects TRBV7-9 to TRBJ2-7; a weak D match, TRBD2 (5 bases). CDR1 SEHNR and CDR2 FQNEAQ come from the germline V gene (reference sequence). V was cut by 5 bases and J by 0 bases, with 11 bases left in between. This CDR3 contains 14 residues.

This chain uses TRBV28 with TRBJ2-2; 13 positions match TRBD2. The CDR3 contains 16 residues. The junction had 6 bases not matched to a gene; V was cut back by 5 bases and J by 6 bases. The germline gives CDR1 MDHEN, CDR2 SYDVKM. This CDR3 reads CASSRTSGRASGELFF. CDR3 in DNA: TGTGCCAGCAGTCGAACTAGCGGGAGGGCCTCCGGGGAGCTGTTTTTT.

This clone occurred once. Other DNA sequences in the sample encode the same CDR3. This chain connects TRBV7-9 to TRBJ2-2; D is ambiguous. The germline V gene encodes CDR1 SEHNR and CDR2 FQNEAQ (reference sequence). Trimming took off 5 bases at V and 5 bases at J, with 6 bases between the two ends. This CDR3 is built from 12 residues. DNA for the CDR3: TGTGCCAGCAGCCCGCCTACCGGGGAGCTGTTTTTT. Encoded protein: CASSPPTGELFF.

The chain combines TRBV5-4 with TRBJ2-7; TRBD1 agrees at 9 bases. The CDR3 sequence is 14 residues long. V trimming: 4 bases; J trimming: 4 bases; junction bases outside the gene matches: 6. Germline assignment: CDR1 SGHNT and CDR2 YYREEE (reference sequence). The CDR3 DNA reads TGTGCCAGCAGCGACGGGACAGGGAGGTACGAGCAGTACTTC. It specifies CASSDGTGRYEQYF.

The V gene is TRBV15, the J gene TRBJ2-7; the D gene is possibly TRBD2 (6 bases). In germline, CDR1 is LNHNV, CDR2 YYDKDF (reference sequence). CDR3 length: 12 residues. Trimming pared 5 bases from V and 6 bases from J, leaving 11 bases between. CDR3 DNA: TGTGCCACCAGCGAAGGACTAACCGAGCAGTACTTC. This translates into CATSEGLTEQYF.

J is TRBJ2-1 and V is TRBV20-1, with D uncertain. This CDR3 spans 9 amino acids. The germline V gene encodes CDR1 DFQATT and CDR2 SNEGSKA (reference sequence). The V gene lost 7 bases and the J gene lost 9 bases, with 7 bases spanning the gap. CDR3 region: CSVLVEQFF. The CDR3 coding sequence is TGCAGTGTATTAGTTGAGCAGTTCTTC.

The chain has TRBV5-1 and TRBJ2-7; D is unresolved. Looked up from germline, CDR1 is SGHRS and CDR2 is YFSETQ. There are 14 residues in the CDR3. V was pared by 0 bases and J by 0 bases, with 7 bases between. CDR3 sequence: CASSLDINSYEQYF. The CDR3, as DNA: TGCGCCAGCAGCTTGGATATCAACTCCTACGAGCAGTACTTC.

This chain uses TRBV4-3 with TRBJ1-2; D is perhaps TRBD1 (6 bases). The germline V gene has CDR1 LGHNA and CDR2 YSLEER. CDR3 length: 15 residues. V was clipped by 1 base and J by 7 bases, with 16 bases between them. For the CDR3, the DNA is TGCGCCAGCAGCCAAGTACACCAGGGGAACAGTGGCTACACCTTC. This gives the protein CASSQVHQGNSGYTF.

The chain has TRBV2 and TRBJ2-7; D is tentatively TRBD1 or TRBD2 (5 bases each). Trimming pared 9 bases from V and 5 bases from J, leaving 14 bases between. The germline CDR1 and CDR2 sequences are SNHLY and FYNNEI. The CDR3 totals 12 residues. The CDR3 loop reads CARGTAADEQYF. The CDR3 bases are TGTGCCAGGGGGACGGCGGCGGACGAGCAGTACTTC. Full variable domain (outside the CDR3, taken from reference TRBV2 and TRBJ2-7): EPEVTQTPSHQVTQMGQEVILRCVPISNHLYFYWYRQILGQKVEFLVSFYNNEISEKSEIFDDQFSVERPDGSNFTLKIRSTKLEDSAMYFCARGTAADEQYFGPGTRLTVT.

The chain carries TRBV28 and TRBJ2-3; D is ambiguous. Per the germline V gene, CDR1 is MDHEN and CDR2 is SYDVKM. The CDR3 has 13 residues. V was clipped by 11 bases and J by 0 bases, with 12 bases between them. The CDR3 region has the DNA TGTGCCTCACGGGTCCCCAGCACAGATACGCAGTATTTT. Translation gives CASRVPSTDTQYF.

This clone was seen a few times. Here the CDR3 reads CAWSVLRPGQENTEAFF. Written as DNA, the CDR3 is TGTGCCTGGAGTGTACTTAGGCCGGGACAGGAGAACACTGAAGCTTTCTTT. The chain joins TRBV30 to TRBJ1-1; 8 bases agree with TRBD1. The CDR3 contains 17 residues. V lost 0 bases and J lost 1; bases outside the gene matches: 10. Germline CDR1 GTSNPN, CDR2 SVGIG (reference sequence).

The chain recombines TRBV5-8 with TRBJ2-1; D not resolved. V lost 4 bases and J lost 5, with 7 bases in between. The V gene's germline CDR1 is SGHTS and CDR2 YDEGEE. The CDR3 sequence is 12 residues long. In DNA, the CDR3 is TGTGCCAGCAGCCTAGGAGACAATGAGCAGTTCTTC. It yields the protein CASSLGDNEQFF. The full variable domain, completed using reference TRBV5-8 and TRBJ2-1, is EAGVTQSPTHLIKTRGQQATLRCSPISGHTSVYWYQQALGLGLQFLLWYDEGEERNRGNFPPRFSGRQFPNYSSELNVNALELEDSALYLCASSLGDNEQFFGPGTRLTVL.

This chain connects TRBV19 to TRBJ1-1; D remains ambiguous. Germline V CDR1 and CDR2: LNHDA, SQIVND (reference sequence). V lost 5 bases and J lost 4, with 11 bases in between. The CDR3 consists of 13 residues. This CDR3 is CASSPRRGTEAFF. CDR3 coding DNA: TGTGCCAGTAGTCCCCGTAGAGGCACTGAAGCTTTCTTT.

The chain uses TRBV27 and TRBJ2-1; weak D call: TRBD1 (6 bases). The CDR3 spans 12 residues. Germline V gives CDR1 MNHEY, CDR2 SMNVEV (reference sequence). CDR3 sequence: CVTGLSYNEQFF. CDR3 coding DNA: TGTGTGACAGGATTATCCTACAATGAGCAGTTCTTC.

As for this clone: Other DNA sequences from this sample encode an identical CDR3 as well. This chain joins TRBV13 and TRBJ2-3, with D perhaps TRBD2 (6 bases). V lost 3 bases and J lost 6, with 7 bases in between. This CDR3 spans 12 amino acids. CDR1 is PRHDT and CDR2 is FYEKMQ in the germline V gene (reference sequence). The CDR3 protein is CASSFGGDTQYF. In DNA, the CDR3 is TGTGCCAGCAGCTTTGGAGGGGATACGCAGTATTTT.

V is TRBV11-2 and J is TRBJ2-5; D might be TRBD1 (6 bases). The CDR3 spans 15 residues. Trimming left V 5 bases short and J 2 bases short, with 15 bases between. Germline-derived CDR1 and CDR2 are SGHAT and FQNNGV. The CDR3 bases are TGTGCCAGCAGCCCGCTGGGGGCCCTGCAAGAGACCCAGTACTTC. Amino acids: CASSPLGALQETQYF.

This chain uses TRBV13 with TRBJ2-3; D not resolved. The CDR3 sequence is 14 residues long. Germline loops: CDR1 PRHDT, CDR2 FYEKMQ (reference sequence). The germline V and J ends were trimmed by 1 base and 4 bases, with 9 bases remaining between them. CDR3 amino acids: CASSLVRTPDTQYF. CDR3 bases: TGTGCCAGCAGCTTAGTACGGACCCCAGATACGCAGTATTTT.

This chain connects TRBV7-9 to TRBJ2-3; the D gene is possibly TRBD2 (6 bases). This CDR3 region has 12 residues. Germline V gene lookup returns CDR1 SEHNR and CDR2 FQNEAQ (reference sequence). V lost 4 bases and J 7 bases, leaving 9 bases between the germline ends. Here the CDR3 DNA reads TGTGCCAGCAGCTCTACTAGCTATACGCAGTATTTT. The encoded protein is CASSSTSYTQYF. The full variable domain, its missing parts supplied by reference TRBV7-9 and TRBJ2-3, is DTGVSQNPRHKITKRGQNVTFRCDPISEHNRLYWYRQTLGQGPEFLTYFQNEAQLEKSRLLSDRFSAERPKGSFSTLEIQRTEQGDSAMYLCASSSTSYTQYFGPGTRLTVL.

V is TRBV5-1 and J is TRBJ2-3, with D possibly TRBD1 on 6 matching bases. Trimming removed 0 bases at V and 1 base at J, with 12 bases between. The length of the CDR3 is 16 residues. Looked up from germline, CDR1 is SGHRS and CDR2 is YFSETQ. The CDR3 here is CASSLGQAGGTDTQYF. In DNA form, the CDR3 reads TGCGCCAGCAGCTTGGGGCAGGCAGGGGGCACAGATACGCAGTATTTT.

The chain has TRBV9 and TRBJ2-7; tentatively, D is TRBD2 (5 bases). This CDR3 has 16 amino acids. V was cut by 4 bases and J by 0 bases, with 17 bases left in between. The germline V gene encodes CDR1 SGDLS and CDR2 YYNGEE. The CDR3 here is CASSPSREASSYEQYF. The CDR3 DNA reads as TGTGCCAGCAGCCCCAGCCGGGAAGCTAGCTCCTACGAGCAGTACTTC.

The chain employs TRBV5-1 and TRBJ2-1; 8 bases line up with TRBD1. Germline V lookup: CDR1 SGHRS, CDR2 YFSETQ. V lost 0 bases and J lost 6; bases outside the gene matches: 8. This CDR3 comprises 16 residues. DNA of the CDR3: TGCGCCAGCAGCTTGGCCTTTGGACAGGGACTCAATGAGCAGTTCTTC. Residues: CASSLAFGQGLNEQFF.

The chain has TRBV4-1 and TRBJ1-1; a possible D gene is TRBD1 (5 bases). V dropped 2 bases and J dropped 4 bases, with 14 bases sitting between them. The CDR3 spans 15 residues. Per germline, CDR1 MGHRA and CDR2 YSYEKL. In nucleotides, the CDR3 is TGCGCCAGCAGCCAACCGCAGGGATGGGTCACTGAAGCTTTCTTT. It translates to CASSQPQGWVTEAFF.

V usage is TRBV27 and J usage is TRBJ1-6; tentative D call: TRBD1 (5 bases). The germline V gene encodes CDR1 MNHEY and CDR2 SMNVEV (reference sequence). The CDR3 length is 15 residues. The V gene lost 1 base and the J gene lost 5 bases, with 9 bases spanning the gap. The CDR3 is CASSLYGGNNSPLHF. The CDR3 nucleotides are TGTGCCAGCAGTTTATACGGGGGAAATAATTCACCCCTCCACTTT.

This clone occurred once. The V and J genes are TRBV28 and TRBJ2-7; a weak D match, TRBD1 (5 bases). The CDR3 has 14 amino acids. Germline V gene data show CDR1 as MDHEN and CDR2 as SYDVKM. Trimming took 3 bases from V and 3 from J, leaving 12 bases between them. The CDR3 bases are TGTGCCAGCAGTTTCGGCAGGGAAGACTACGAGCAGTACTTC. Protein product: CASSFGREDYEQYF.

The rearrangement joins TRBV28 to TRBJ2-3; 10 bases agree with TRBD2. The CDR3 sequence is 14 residues long. Losses at the gene ends were 6 bases for V and 13 bases for J; bases not matched to a gene: 13. Germline V gene lookup returns CDR1 MDHEN and CDR2 SYDVKM. For the CDR3, the DNA is TGTGCCAGCAGCCCGGGACTAGCGAGCGGGGGGGAGTATTTT. Protein product: CASSPGLASGGEYF.

The chain combines TRBV7-9 with TRBJ2-3; no clear D gene. This CDR3 has 14 residues. CDR1 SEHNR and CDR2 FQNEAQ come from the germline V gene (reference sequence). Trimming stripped 2 bases from V and 0 bases from J, with 6 bases between. The CDR3 loop reads CASSLSYSTDTQYF. In nucleotides, the CDR3 is TGTGCCAGCAGCTTATCTTACAGCACAGATACGCAGTATTTT. Variable domain in full (rest from reference TRBV7-9 and TRBJ2-3): DTGVSQNPRHKITKRGQNVTFRCDPISEHNRLYWYRQTLGQGPEFLTYFQNEAQLEKSRLLSDRFSAERPKGSFSTLEIQRTEQGDSAMYLCASSLSYSTDTQYFGPGTRLTVL.

As concerns this clone: Other DNA sequences in this specimen translate into the identical CDR3. The chain links TRBV5-4 to TRBJ1-2; 8 positions agree with TRBD1. Germline CDR1 SGHNT, CDR2 YYREEE (reference sequence). The junction had 5 bases not matched to a gene; V was cut back by 4 bases and J by 3 bases. This CDR3 is 14 amino acids long. DNA of the CDR3: TGTGCCAGCAGCCCAGGACAGGGTGACTATGGCTACACCTTC. Its translation: CASSPGQGDYGYTF.